The entry below describes one TCR beta chain. This record belongs to a study of blood T cell repertoires in COVID-19. Turning to the study itself: In each case, the material was cDNA or gDNA derived from T cells, B-cell-depleted T cells, or PBMCs.

Only in-frame clones appear in the TCRdb table, and some are missing; sequencing was by immunoSEQ multiplex PCR. The sample lists roughly 410,000 clones, about 89% seen once, with about 2.3% in the top ten. Seattle-derived patients entered the study during active infection and were followed longitudinally. The CDR3 runs 16 residues. Trimming at V came to 2 bases and at J to 6 bases, leaving 9 bases not matched to a gene. The germline V gene has CDR1 SGHTS and CDR2 YDEGEE. This clonotype was sampled from a woman aged 55-70 years with COVID-19, enrolled during active disease. J is TRBJ2-3 and V is TRBV5-8, with TRBD2 identical over 10 bases. The sample comprised peripheral blood. The CDR3 nucleotides read TGTGCCAGCAGCTTTCTAGCGGGGGCCTCAACGGATACGCAGTATTTT. Amino acids: CASSFLAGASTDTQYF.